The clone carrying this TCR beta chain occurred a few times. Profiling relied on immunoSEQ multiplex PCR, and the TCRdb table lists in-frame clones only, not all of them. The repertoire has under 85,000 clones, approximately 83% of them found once; the top ten carry approximately 12%. The data were obtained in a study of blood T cell repertoires in COVID-19. Overall study context: Samples taken during acute and convalescent COVID-19 were collected in the United States, Italy and Spain.

Sequenced sample: peripheral blood. This TCR was sampled from a human donor in a cohort sampled during active COVID-19.

CDR3 nucleotides: TGTGCCAGCGGGGGACAGGCGTCCTACAATGAGCAGTTCTTC. This sequence encodes CASGGQASYNEQFF. The chain joins TRBV2 to TRBJ2-1, with 8 bases aligning to TRBD1. The CDR3 is 14 amino acids. V lost 8 bases to trimming and J lost 1 base; unmatched junction nucleotides: 4. Germline V lookup: CDR1 SNHLY, CDR2 FYNNEI.